This T cell receptor (beta chain) was observed in a study of blood T cells in healthy people across ages. Regarding this clonotype: Its antigen is undetermined.

In terms of origin and age, donors were healthy Caucasian individuals from Russia aged 6 to 90. The V end was cut by 8 bases, the J end by 6 bases, with 23 bases between. Germline loops: CDR1 SGHTA, CDR2 FQGNSA. CDR3 size: 15 residues. Study conclusions and caveats: Because donor CMV status was unknown, expanded clonotype changes were possibly confounded. Long-lived and aged donors differed, with more naive CD4+ cells and higher diversity in the long-lived.

For the second PCR, which ran for roughly 6 to 12 cycles, a sample-barcoded 5' primer and a J-beta primer mix were used. All cDNA molecules were each tagged by a template-switch adaptor with 12 random nucleotides. Via MiXCR, TCRdb re-called the 5' RACE reads, giving one row per CDR3 protein. The sample carries 1.6 million or so distinct CDR3 sequences, roughly 32% recorded once. The origin of this receptor is a woman in her 30s in good health. The genes are TRBV7-2 and TRBJ2-7; a weak D match, TRBD2 (5 bases). The sample comprised blood. CDR3 in amino acids: CASSPGRGPSPEQYF. In DNA form, the CDR3 reads TGTGCCAGCTCCCCCGGTAGAGGGCCATCCCCCGAGCAGTACTTC.